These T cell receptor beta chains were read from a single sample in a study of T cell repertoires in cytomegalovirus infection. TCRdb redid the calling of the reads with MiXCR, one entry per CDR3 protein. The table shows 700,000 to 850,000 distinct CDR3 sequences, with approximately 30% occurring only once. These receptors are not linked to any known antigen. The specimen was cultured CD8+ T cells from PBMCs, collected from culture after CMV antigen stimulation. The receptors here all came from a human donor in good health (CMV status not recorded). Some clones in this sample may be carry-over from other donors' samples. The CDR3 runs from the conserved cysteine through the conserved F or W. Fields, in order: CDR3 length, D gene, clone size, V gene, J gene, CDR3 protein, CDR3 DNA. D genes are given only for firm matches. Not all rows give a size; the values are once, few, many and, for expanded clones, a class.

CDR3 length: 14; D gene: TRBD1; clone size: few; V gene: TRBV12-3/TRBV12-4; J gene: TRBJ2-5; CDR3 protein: CASSSQGAWETQYF; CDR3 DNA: TGTGCCAGCAGCTCACAGGGGGCTTGGGAGACCCAGTACTTC
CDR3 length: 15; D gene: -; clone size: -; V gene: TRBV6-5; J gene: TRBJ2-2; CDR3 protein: CASSYGGGDTGELFF; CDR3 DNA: TGTGCCAGCAGTTACGGGGGTGGCGACACCGGGGAGCTGTTTTTT
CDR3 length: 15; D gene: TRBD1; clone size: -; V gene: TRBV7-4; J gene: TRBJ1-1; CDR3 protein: CASSPRQGRRTEAFF; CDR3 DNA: TGTGCCAGCAGCCCCCGACAGGGTCGGAGGACTGAAGCTTTCTTT
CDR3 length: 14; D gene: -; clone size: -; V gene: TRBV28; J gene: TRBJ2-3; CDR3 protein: CASSLAVGPDTQYF; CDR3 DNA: TGTGCCAGCAGCCTCGCTGTGGGCCCAGATACGCAGTATTTT
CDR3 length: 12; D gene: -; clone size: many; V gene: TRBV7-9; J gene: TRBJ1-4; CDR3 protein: CASTAQRHKLFF; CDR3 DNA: TGTGCCAGCACCGCCCAGCGGCACAAACTGTTTTTT
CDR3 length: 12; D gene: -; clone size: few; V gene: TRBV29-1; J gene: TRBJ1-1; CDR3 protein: CSVLTGYTEAFF; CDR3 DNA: TGCAGCGTCCTTACAGGGTACACTGAAGCTTTCTTT
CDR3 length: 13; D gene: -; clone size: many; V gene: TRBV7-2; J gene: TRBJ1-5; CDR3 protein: CASSSPGNQPQHF; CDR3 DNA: TGTGCCAGCAGCTCCCCAGGAAATCAGCCCCAGCATTTT
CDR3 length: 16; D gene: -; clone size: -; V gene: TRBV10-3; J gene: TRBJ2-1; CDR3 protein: CAISESGSRFYNEQFF; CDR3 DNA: TGTGCCATCAGTGAGTCTGGGAGTCGATTTTACAATGAGCAGTTCTTC
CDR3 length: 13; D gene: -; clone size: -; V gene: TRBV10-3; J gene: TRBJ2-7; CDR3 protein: CAISAGRDYEQYF; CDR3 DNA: TGTGCCATCAGTGCGGGCAGAGATTACGAGCAGTACTTC
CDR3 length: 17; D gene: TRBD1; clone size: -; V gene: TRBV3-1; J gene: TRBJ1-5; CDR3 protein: CASSQQAGGLSNQPQHF; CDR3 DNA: TGTGCCAGCAGCCAACAGGCAGGGGGCCTCAGCAATCAGCCCCAGCATTTT
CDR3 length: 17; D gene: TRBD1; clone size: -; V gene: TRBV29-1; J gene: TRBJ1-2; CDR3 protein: CSVEFRDRESGDYGYTF; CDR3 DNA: TGCAGCGTTGAGTTCCGGGACAGAGAGTCTGGTGACTATGGTTACACCTTC
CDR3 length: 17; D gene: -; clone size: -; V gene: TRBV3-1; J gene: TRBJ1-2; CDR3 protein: CASSQERGPDNFYGYTF; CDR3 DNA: TGTGCCAGCAGCCAAGAAAGGGGACCAGATAACTTTTATGGCTACACCTTC
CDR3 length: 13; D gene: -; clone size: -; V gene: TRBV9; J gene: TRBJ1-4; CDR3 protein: CASSVRPNEKLFF; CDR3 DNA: TGTGCCAGCAGCGTACGACCGAATGAAAAACTGTTTTTT
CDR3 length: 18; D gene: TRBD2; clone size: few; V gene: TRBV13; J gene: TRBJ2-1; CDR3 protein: CASSSSGLAGVRDNEQFF; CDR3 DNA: TGTGCCAGCAGCTCTTCAGGACTAGCGGGGGTAAGGGACAATGAGCAGTTCTTC
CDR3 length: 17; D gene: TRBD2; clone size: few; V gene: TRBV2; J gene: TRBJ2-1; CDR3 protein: CASSPGLAGGPVNEQFF; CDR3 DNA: TGTGCCAGCAGTCCGGGACTAGCGGGGGGGCCGGTGAATGAGCAGTTCTTC
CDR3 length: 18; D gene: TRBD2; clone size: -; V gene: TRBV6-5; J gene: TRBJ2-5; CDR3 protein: CASSYGLAGALGQETQYF; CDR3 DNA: TGTGCCAGCAGTTACGGGCTAGCGGGGGCCCTTGGTCAAGAGACCCAGTACTTC
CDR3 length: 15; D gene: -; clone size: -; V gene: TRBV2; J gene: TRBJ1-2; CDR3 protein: CATFNRLGGNYGYTF; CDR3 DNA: TGTGCCACCTTTAATCGGCTCGGGGGAAACTATGGCTACACCTTC
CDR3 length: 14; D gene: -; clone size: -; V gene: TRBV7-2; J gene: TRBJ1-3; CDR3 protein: CASSLGDSGNTICF; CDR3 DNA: TGTGCCAGCAGCTTAGGCGACTCTGGAAACACCATATGTTTT
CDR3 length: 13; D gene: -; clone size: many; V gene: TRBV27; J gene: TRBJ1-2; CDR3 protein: CASSLGRLYGYTF; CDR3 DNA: TGTGCCAGCAGTTTGGGACGGCTCTATGGCTACACCTTC
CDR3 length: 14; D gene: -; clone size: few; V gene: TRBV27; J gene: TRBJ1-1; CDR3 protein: CASSYSLMNTEAFF; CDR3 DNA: TGTGCCAGCAGTTATTCTCTGATGAACACTGAAGCTTTCTTT
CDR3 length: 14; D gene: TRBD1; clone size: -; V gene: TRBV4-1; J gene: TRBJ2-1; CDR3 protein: CASSPGTGVDEQFF; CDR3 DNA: TGCGCCAGCAGCCCCGGGACAGGGGTTGATGAGCAGTTCTTC
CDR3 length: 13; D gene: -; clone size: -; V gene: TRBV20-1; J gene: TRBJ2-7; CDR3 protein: CSANPGLTYEQYF; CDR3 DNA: TGCAGTGCTAACCCAGGGTTAACCTACGAGCAGTACTTC
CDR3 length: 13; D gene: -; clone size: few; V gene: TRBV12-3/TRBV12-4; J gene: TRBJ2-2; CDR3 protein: CASTQDGERELFF; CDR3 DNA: TGTGCCAGCACCCAGGACGGGGAGAGGGAGCTGTTTTTT
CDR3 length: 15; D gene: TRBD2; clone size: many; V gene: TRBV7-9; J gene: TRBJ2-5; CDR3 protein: CASSLSQVGGETQYF; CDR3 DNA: TGTGCCAGCAGCTTATCCCAAGTCGGGGGGGAGACCCAGTACTTC
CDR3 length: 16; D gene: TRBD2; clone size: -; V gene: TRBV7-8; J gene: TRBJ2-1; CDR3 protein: CASNFGGGTRFNEQFF; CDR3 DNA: TGTGCCAGCAACTTTGGGGGGGGGACCCGATTCAATGAGCAGTTCTTC
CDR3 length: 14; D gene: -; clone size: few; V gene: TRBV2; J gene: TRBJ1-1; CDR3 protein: CASRDFGGNTEAFF; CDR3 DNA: TGTGCCAGCAGGGACTTCGGAGGGAACACTGAAGCTTTCTTT
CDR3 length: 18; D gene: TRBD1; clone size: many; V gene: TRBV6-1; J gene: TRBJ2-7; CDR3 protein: CASSLGTNAYQGVYEQYF; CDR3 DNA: TGTGCCAGCAGTCTCGGGACAAACGCCTACCAGGGGGTTTACGAGCAGTACTTC
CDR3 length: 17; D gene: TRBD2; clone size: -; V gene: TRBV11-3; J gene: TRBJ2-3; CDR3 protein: CASSSRRGGGDSDTQYF; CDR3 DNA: TGTGCCAGCAGCTCCCGGAGGGGCGGGGGGGATTCGGATACGCAGTATTTT
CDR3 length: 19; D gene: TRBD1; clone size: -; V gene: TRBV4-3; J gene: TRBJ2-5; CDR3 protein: CASSQPRDRLYLFQETQYF; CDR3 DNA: TGCGCCAGCAGCCAACCCCGGGACAGGCTTTACCTTTTCCAAGAGACCCAGTACTTC
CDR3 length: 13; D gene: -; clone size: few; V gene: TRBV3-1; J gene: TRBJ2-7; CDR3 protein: CASSQDSGIEQYF; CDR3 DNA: TGTGCCAGCAGCCAAGATTCCGGGATCGAGCAGTACTTC
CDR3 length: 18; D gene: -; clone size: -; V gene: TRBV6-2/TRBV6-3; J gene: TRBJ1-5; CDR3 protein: CASSSPWVEQGGNQPQHF; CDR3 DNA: TGTGCCAGCAGTTCCCCCTGGGTCGAGCAGGGTGGCAATCAGCCCCAGCATTTT
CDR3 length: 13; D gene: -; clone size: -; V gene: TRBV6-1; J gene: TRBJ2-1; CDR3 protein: CASSDRGHNEQFF; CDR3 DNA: TGTGCCAGCAGTGACCGAGGCCACAATGAGCAGTTCTTC
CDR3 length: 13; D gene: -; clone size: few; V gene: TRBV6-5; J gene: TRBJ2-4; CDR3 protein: CASSHNPGDIQYF; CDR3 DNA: TGTGCCAGCAGTCACAATCCAGGGGACATTCAGTACTTC
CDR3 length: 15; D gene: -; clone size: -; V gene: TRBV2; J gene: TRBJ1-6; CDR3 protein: CASRGRQTKGSPLHF; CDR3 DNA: TGTGCCAGCAGGGGACGACAGACCAAGGGGTCACCCCTCCACTTT
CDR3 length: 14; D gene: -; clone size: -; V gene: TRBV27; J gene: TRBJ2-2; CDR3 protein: CASTFYPNTGELFF; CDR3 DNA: TGTGCCAGCACCTTTTACCCGAACACCGGGGAGCTGTTTTTT
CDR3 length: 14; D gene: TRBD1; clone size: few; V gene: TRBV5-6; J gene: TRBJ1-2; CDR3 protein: CASSAGTGAGGYTF; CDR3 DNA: TGTGCCAGCAGCGCCGGGACAGGGGCCGGGGGCTACACCTTC
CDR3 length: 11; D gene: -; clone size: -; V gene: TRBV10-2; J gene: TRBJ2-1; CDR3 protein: CASSTIVEQFF; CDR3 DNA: TGCGCCAGCAGTACCATCGTGGAGCAGTTCTTC
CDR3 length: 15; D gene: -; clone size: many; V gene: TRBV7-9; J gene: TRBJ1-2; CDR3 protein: CASWRGSTKRDGYTF; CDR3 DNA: TGTGCCAGCTGGAGAGGGTCCACAAAAAGGGATGGCTACACCTTC
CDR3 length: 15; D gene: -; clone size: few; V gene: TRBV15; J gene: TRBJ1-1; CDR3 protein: CATSRSTGLATEAFF; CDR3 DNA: TGTGCCACCAGCAGAAGTACAGGGTTGGCAACTGAAGCTTTCTTT
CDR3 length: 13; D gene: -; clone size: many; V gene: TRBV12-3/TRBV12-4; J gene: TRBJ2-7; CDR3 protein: CASSLGGGREQYF; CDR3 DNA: TGTGCCAGCAGTTTAGGAGGGGGGCGCGAGCAGTACTTC
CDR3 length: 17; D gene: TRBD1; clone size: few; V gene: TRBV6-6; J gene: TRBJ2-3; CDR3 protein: CASSYPPDRASTDTQYF; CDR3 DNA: TGTGCCAGCAGTTACCCCCCGGACAGGGCTAGCACAGATACGCAGTATTTT
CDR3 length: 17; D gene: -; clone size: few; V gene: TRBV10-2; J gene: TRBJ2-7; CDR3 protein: CASSDSPAGGNRYEQYF; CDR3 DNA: TGCGCCAGCAGTGATTCGCCTGCGGGCGGTAACCGTTACGAGCAGTACTTC
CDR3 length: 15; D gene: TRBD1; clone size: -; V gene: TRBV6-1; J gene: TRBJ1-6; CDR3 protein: CASRTGGYYNSPLHF; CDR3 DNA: TGTGCCAGCAGGACAGGGGGCTACTATAATTCACCCCTCCACTTT
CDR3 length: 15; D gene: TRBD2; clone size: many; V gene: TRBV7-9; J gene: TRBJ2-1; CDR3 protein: CASSGSSGGYNEQFF; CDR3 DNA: TGTGCCAGCAGCGGGTCTAGCGGGGGTTACAATGAGCAGTTCTTC
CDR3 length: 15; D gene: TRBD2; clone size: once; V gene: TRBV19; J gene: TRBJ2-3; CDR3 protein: CASSLTGTRGDTQYF; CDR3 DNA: TGTGCCAGTAGTCTAACCGGGACTAGAGGAGATACGCAGTATTTT
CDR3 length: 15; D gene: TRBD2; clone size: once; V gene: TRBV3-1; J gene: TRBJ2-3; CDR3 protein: CASSHASGGGDTQYF; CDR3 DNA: TGTGCCAGCAGCCATGCTAGCGGGGGGGGAGATACGCAGTATTTT
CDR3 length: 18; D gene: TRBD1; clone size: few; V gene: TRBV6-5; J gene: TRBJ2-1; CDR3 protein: CASSPWPTGVSSGDEQFF; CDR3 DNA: TGTGCCAGCAGTCCCTGGCCGACAGGGGTTTCGTCGGGCGATGAGCAGTTCTTC
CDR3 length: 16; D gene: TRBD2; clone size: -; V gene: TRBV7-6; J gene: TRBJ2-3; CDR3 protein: CASSLVLAGGTDTQYF; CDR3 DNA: TGTGCCAGCAGCTTAGTTCTAGCGGGGGGGACAGATACGCAGTATTTT
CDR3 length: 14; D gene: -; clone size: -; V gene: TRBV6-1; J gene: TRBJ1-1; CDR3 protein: CASPEWGMNTEAFF; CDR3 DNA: TGTGCCAGCCCTGAGTGGGGTATGAACACTGAAGCTTTCTTT